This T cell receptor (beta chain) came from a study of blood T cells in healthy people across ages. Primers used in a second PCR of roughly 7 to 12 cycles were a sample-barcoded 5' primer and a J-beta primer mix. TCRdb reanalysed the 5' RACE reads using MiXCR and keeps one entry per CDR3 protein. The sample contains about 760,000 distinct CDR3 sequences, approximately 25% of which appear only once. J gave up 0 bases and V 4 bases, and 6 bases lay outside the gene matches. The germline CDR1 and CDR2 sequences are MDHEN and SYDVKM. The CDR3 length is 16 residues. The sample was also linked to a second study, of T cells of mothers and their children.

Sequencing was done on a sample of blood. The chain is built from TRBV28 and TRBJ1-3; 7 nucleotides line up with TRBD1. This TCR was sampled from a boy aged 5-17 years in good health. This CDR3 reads CASSSPGQNSGNTIYF. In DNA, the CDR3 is TGTGCCAGCAGTTCACCGGGACAGAACTCTGGAAACACCATATATTTT.